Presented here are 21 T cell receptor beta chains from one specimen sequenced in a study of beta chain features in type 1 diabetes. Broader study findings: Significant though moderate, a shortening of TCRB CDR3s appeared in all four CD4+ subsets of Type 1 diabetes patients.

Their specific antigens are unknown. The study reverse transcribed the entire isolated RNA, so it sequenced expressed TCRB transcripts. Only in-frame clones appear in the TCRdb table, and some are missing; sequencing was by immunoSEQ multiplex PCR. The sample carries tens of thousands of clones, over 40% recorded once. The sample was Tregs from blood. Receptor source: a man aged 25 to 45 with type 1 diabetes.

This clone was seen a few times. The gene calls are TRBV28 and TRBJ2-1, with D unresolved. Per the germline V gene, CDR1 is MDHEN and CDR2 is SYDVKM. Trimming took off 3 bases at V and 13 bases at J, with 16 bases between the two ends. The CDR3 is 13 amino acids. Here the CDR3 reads CASSFYGPSPQFF. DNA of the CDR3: TGTGCCAGCAGTTTCTACGGCCCTAGTCCCCAGTTCTTC.

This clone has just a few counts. The CDR3 nucleotides are TGTGCCAGCAGCTTAGGGGTAGCGACGTTCTTC. It is translated as CASSLGVATFF. The J gene is TRBJ2-1, the V gene TRBV11-2, with D perhaps matching TRBD2 (5 bases). Germline V gene data show CDR1 as SGHAT and CDR2 as FQNNGV. This CDR3 has 11 residues. Trimming pared 1 base from V and 15 bases from J, leaving 10 bases between.

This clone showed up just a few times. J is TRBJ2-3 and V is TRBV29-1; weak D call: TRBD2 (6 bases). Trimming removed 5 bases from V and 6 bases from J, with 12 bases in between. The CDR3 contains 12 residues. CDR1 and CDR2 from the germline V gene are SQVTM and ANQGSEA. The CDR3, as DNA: TGCAGCGTTAGGAGGGCCTTGGATACGCAGTATTTT. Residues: CSVRRALDTQYF.

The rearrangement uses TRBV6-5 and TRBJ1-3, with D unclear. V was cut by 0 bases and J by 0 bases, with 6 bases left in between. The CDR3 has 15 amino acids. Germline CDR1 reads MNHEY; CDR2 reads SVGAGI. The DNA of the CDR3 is TGTGCCAGCAGTTACTCGGGCAGCTCTGGAAACACCATATATTTT. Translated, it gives CASSYSGSSGNTIYF.

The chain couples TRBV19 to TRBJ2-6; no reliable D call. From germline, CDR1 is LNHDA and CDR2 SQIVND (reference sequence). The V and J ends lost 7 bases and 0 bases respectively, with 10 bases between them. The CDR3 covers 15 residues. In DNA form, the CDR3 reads TGTGCCAGTAAAGGAGATCGCTCTGGGGCCAACGTCCTGACTTTC. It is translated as CASKGDRSGANVLTF.

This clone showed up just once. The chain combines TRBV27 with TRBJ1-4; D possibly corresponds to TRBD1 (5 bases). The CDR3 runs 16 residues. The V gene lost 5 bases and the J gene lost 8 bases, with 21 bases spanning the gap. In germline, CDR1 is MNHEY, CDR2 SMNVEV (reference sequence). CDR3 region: CASSPARDFMGEKLFF. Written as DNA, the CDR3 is TGTGCCAGCAGTCCCGCCCGGGACTTTATGGGGGAAAAACTGTTTTTT.

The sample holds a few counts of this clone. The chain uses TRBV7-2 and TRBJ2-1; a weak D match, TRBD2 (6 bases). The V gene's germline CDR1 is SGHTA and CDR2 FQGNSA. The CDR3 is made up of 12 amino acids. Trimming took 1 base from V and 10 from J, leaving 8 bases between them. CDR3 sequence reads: CASSLVAGEQFF. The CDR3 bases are TGTGCCAGCAGCTTAGTGGCGGGAGAGCAGTTCTTC.

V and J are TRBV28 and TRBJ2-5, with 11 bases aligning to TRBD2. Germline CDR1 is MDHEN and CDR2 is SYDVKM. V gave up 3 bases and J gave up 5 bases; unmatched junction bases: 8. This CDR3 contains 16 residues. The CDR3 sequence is CASSFGLAGGGETQYF. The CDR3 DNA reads TGTGCCAGCAGTTTTGGGCTAGCGGGAGGTGGGGAGACCCAGTACTTC.

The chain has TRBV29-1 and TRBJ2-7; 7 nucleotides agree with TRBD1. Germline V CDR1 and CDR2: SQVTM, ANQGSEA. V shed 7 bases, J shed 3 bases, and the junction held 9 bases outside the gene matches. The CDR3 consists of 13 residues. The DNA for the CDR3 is TGCAGCGCGTCGGGACAGACCCACTACGAGCAGTACTTC. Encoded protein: CSASGQTHYEQYF.

CDR3 in amino acids: CAWSQLLLSEAFF. The DNA for the CDR3 is TGTGCCTGGAGTCAATTACTCCTCTCTGAAGCTTTCTTT. The V call is TRBV30, the J call TRBJ1-1; D gene ambiguous. Germline values: CDR1 GTSNPN, CDR2 SVGIG (reference sequence). V lost 2 bases to trimming and J lost 6 bases, with 13 bases between them. CDR3 length: 13 residues.

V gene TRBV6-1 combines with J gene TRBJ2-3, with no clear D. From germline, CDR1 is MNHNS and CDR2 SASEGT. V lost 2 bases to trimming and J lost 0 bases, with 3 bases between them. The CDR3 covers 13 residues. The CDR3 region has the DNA TGTGCCAGCAGTGAACTTAGCACAGATACGCAGTATTTT. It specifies CASSELSTDTQYF.

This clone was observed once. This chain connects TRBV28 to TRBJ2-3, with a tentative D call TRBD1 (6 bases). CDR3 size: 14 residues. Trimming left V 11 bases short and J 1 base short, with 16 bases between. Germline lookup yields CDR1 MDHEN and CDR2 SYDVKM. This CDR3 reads CARTRGWGTDTQYF. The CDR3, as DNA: TGTGCCCGGACCAGGGGATGGGGCACAGATACGCAGTATTTT.

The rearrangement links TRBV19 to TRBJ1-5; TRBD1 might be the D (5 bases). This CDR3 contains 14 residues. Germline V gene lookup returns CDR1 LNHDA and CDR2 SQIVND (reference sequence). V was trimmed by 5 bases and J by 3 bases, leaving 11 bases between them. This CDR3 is CASSSGHYNQPQHF. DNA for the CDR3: TGTGCCAGTAGTTCAGGACATTACAATCAGCCCCAGCATTTT.

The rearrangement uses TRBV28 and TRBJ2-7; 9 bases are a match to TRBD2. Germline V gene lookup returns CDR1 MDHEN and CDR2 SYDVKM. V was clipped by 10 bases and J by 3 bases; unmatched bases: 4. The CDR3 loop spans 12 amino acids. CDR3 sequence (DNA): TGTGCCACCACGACTAGCGGCTACGAGCAGTACTTC. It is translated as CATTTSGYEQYF.

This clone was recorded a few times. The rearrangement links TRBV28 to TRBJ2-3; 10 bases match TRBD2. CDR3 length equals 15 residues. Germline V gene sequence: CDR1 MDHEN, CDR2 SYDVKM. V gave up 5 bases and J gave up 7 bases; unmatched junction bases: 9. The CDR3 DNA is TGTGCCAGCAGTACGAGGATAGCGGGAGGCAATACGCAGTATTTT. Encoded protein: CASSTRIAGGNTQYF.

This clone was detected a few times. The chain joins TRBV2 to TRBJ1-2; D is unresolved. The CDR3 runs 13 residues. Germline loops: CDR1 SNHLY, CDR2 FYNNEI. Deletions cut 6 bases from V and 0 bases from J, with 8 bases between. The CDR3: CASSAGTNYGYTF. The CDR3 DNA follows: TGTGCCAGCAGCGCGGGAACTAACTATGGCTACACCTTC.

The CDR3 DNA sequence: TGCGCCAGCAGCTTGGAAGCGGACGAGCAGTACTTC. Translating gives CASSLEADEQYF. V and J are TRBV5-1 and TRBJ2-7; D may be TRBD2 (5 bases). V was shortened by 0 bases and J by 5 bases, with 6 bases between the two germline ends. The CDR3 totals 12 residues. The germline gives CDR1 SGHRS, CDR2 YFSETQ. Looking up the rest from reference TRBV5-1 and TRBJ2-7 gives the full variable domain: KAGVTQTPRYLIKTRGQQVTLSCSPISGHRSVSWYQQTPGQGLQFLFEYFSETQRNKGNFPGRFSGRQFSNSRSEMNVSTLELGDSALYLCASSLEADEQYFGPGTRLTVT.

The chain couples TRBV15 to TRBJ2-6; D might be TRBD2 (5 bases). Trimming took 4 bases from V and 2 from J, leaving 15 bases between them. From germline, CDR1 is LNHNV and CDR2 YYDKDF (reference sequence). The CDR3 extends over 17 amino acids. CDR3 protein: CATSIAAGLTGANVLTF. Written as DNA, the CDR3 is TGTGCCACCAGCATCGCGGCCGGACTCACTGGGGCCAACGTCCTGACTTTC. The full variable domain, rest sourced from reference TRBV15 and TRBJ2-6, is DAMVIQNPRYQVTQFGKPVTLSCSQTLNHNVMYWYQQKSSQAPKLLFHYYDKDFNNEADTPDNFQSRRPNTSFCFLDIRSPGLGDTAMYLCATSIAAGLTGANVLTFGAGSRLTVL.

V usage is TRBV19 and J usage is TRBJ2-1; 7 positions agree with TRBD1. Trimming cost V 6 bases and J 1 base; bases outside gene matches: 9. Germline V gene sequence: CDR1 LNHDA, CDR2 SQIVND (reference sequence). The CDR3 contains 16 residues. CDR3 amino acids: CASSPKAGGSYNEQFF. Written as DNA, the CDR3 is TGTGCCAGTAGCCCGAAAGCAGGGGGATCCTACAATGAGCAGTTCTTC.

CDR3 coding DNA: TGTGCCAGCAGCGAGTGGGTGGGAGGGTACAATGAGCAGTTCTTC. Residues: CASSEWVGGYNEQFF. The chain recombines TRBV9 with TRBJ2-1; TRBD2 matches at 7 bases. V shed 3 bases and J 4 bases; nucleotides not matched to a gene: 7. Per germline, CDR1 SGDLS and CDR2 YYNGEE. CDR3 length: 15 residues.

The CDR3 nucleotides are TGTGCCATCAGTGAGCCCGGGACAGGGGATCCTGAAGCTTTCTTT. Protein sequence: CAISEPGTGDPEAFF. The gene calls are TRBV10-3 and TRBJ1-1; 10 positions match TRBD1. V trimming: 2 bases; J trimming: 6 bases; junction bases outside the gene matches: 6. The CDR3 is made up of 15 amino acids. CDR1 is ENHRY, CDR2 SYGVKD, per germline.